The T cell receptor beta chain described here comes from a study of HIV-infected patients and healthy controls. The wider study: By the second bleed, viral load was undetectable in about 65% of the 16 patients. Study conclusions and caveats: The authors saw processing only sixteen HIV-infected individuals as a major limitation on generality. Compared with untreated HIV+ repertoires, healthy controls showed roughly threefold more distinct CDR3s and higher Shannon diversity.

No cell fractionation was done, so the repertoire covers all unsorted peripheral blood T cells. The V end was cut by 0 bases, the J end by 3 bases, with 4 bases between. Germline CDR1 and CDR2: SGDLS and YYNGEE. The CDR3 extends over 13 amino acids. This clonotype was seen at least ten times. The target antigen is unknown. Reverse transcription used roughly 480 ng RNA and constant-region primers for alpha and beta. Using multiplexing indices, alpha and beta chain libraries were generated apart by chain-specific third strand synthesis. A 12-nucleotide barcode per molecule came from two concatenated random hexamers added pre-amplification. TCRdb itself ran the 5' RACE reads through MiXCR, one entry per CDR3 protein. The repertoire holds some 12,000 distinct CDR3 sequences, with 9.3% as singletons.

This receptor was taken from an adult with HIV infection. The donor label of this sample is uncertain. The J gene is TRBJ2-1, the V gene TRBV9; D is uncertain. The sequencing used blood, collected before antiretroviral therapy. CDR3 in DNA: TGTGCCAGCAGCGTAGAACTCTACAATGAGCAGTTCTTC. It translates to CASSVELYNEQFF.